This T cell receptor (beta chain) was identified during a study of siplizumab effects on memory and regulatory T cells. The V and J ends lost 2 bases and 6 bases respectively, with 8 bases between them. The CDR3 has 13 amino acids. Per the germline V gene, CDR1 is SGHRS and CDR2 is YFSETQ. The assay looked at some 93,000 TCR templates in each sample. Libraries were prepared by immunoSEQ multiplex PCR; TCRdb keeps only in-frame clonotypes and omits some of them. The sample includes about 69,000 clones, about 90% seen only once; the top ten take under 2%. This clone appeared once. The target antigen is unknown. Study conclusions and caveats: Siplizumab caused a significant drop in alloreactive sequences traceable to unstimulated CD4+ memory cells. Unstimulated subsets contained matches for only a minor fraction of alloreactive clones. The average Treg-derived proportion among mappable alloreactive CD4+ clones was about 70% with siplizumab versus 25% to 30% in controls.

The clonotype comes from a human donor in good health. The chain employs TRBV5-1 and TRBJ2-2; the D is unclear. Sequences were obtained from Tregs sorted from blood. DNA of the CDR3: TGCGCCAGCAGCTTCCTTGCGGCCGGGGAGCTGTTTTTT. Amino acids: CASSFLAAGELFF.